This entry lists 24 T cell receptor beta chains sequenced from one sample in a study of beta chain features in type 1 diabetes (dated 2018 in TCRdb). Libraries were built with the immunoSEQ multiplex PCR assay. The High Capacity cDNA Reverse Transcription Kit was used to reverse transcribe all of the isolated RNA, meaning that expressed TCRB transcripts were what got sequenced. TCRdb carries this immuneACCESS record with in-frame sequences only. Its versions omit some clonotypes, under half of them owing to an unresolved V gene in the studies checked, with the rest unexplained. The table for this sample lists under 250,000 clones; roughly 14% of them were counted only once. The top ten clonotypes cover 0.025% to 0.03% of the sample. The sequencing sample was made of naive CD4+ T cells from blood. The cell subset or site label of this sample denotes: true naive CD4+ T cells. These receptors were taken from a middle-aged woman in good health.

The V and J genes are TRBV10-2 and TRBJ1-5; no clear D. The CDR3 covers 14 residues. The V gene lost 5 bases and the J gene lost 5 bases, with 13 bases spanning the gap. Germline CDR1 and CDR2: WSHSY and SAAADI. The CDR3 spells CASSSLEDYQPQHF. CDR3 DNA: TGCGCCAGCAGTTCTCTGGAAGACTATCAGCCCCAGCATTTT.

The gene calls are TRBV11-2 and TRBJ1-1; D is perhaps TRBD1 (5 bases). This CDR3 spans 16 amino acids. Per the germline V gene, CDR1 is SGHAT and CDR2 is FQNNGV. Trimming took off 3 bases at V and 5 bases at J, with 19 bases between the two ends. The CDR3 DNA reads TGTGCCAGCAGCTTGGACGCGGCGGCCCCAGGGACTGAAGCTTTCTTT. Protein product: CASSLDAAAPGTEAFF.

The rearrangement links TRBV9 to TRBJ2-1; perhaps TRBD1 as D (6 bases). The V and J ends lost 0 bases and 2 bases respectively, with 9 bases between them. This CDR3 contains 15 residues. Germline loops: CDR1 SGDLS, CDR2 YYNGEE. The CDR3, as DNA: TGTGCCAGCAGCGTAGCTCAGGGGACCTACAATGAGCAGTTCTTC. Protein sequence: CASSVAQGTYNEQFF.

The rearrangement uses TRBV7-2 and TRBJ1-2; 10 bases are a match to TRBD1. CDR1 is SGHTA, CDR2 FQGNSA, per germline. J was trimmed by 8 bases and V by 1 base; bases with no gene match: 13. The CDR3 contains 17 residues. CDR3 nucleotide sequence: TGTGCCAGCAGCTTAGTCTCGTTATCGACAGGGGGCGTCGGCTACACCTTC. Amino acids: CASSLVSLSTGGVGYTF.

The V and J genes are TRBV18 and TRBJ1-2; D not certain. CDR3 length: 13 amino acids. V was pared by 1 base and J by 10 bases, with 13 bases between. Looked up from germline, CDR1 is KGHSH and CDR2 is LQKENI. As DNA, the CDR3 is TGTGCCAGCTCACCACTAGCTGCAGACCTCTACACCTTC. This gives the protein CASSPLAADLYTF.

This chain uses TRBV6-1 with TRBJ2-1; D is perhaps TRBD1 (6 bases). Germline CDR1 MNHNS, CDR2 SASEGT. V gave up 0 bases and J gave up 3 bases, with 9 bases separating them. The CDR3 covers 15 residues. CDR3 in amino acids: CASSEAAGDYNEQFF. CDR3 nucleotides: TGTGCCAGCAGTGAAGCGGCAGGGGACTACAATGAGCAGTTCTTC.

V is TRBV4-1 and J is TRBJ2-7, with 9 positions matching TRBD1. After removal of 5 bases from V and 6 bases from J, the junction contained 11 bases not matched to a gene. Germline V CDR1 and CDR2: MGHRA, YSYEKL. This CDR3 has 15 amino acids. The CDR3 sequence: CASSYFRDRASEQYF. CDR3 coding DNA: TGCGCCAGCAGCTACTTCCGGGACAGGGCCTCCGAGCAGTACTTC.

This clone came up a few times. The chain recombines TRBV2 with TRBJ2-5, with 10 bases aligning to TRBD2. V shed 6 bases and J 4 bases; nucleotides not matched to a gene: 2. There are 13 residues in the CDR3. The germline gives CDR1 SNHLY, CDR2 FYNNEI. The CDR3 is CASRAGGGETQYF. The CDR3 nucleotides read TGTGCCAGCAGAGCGGGGGGGGGAGAGACCCAGTACTTC.

The chain combines TRBV7-2 with TRBJ2-1; TRBD2 matches at 10 bases. This CDR3 comprises 17 residues. V shed 3 bases and J 8 bases; nucleotides not matched to a gene: 13. The germline gives CDR1 SGHTA, CDR2 FQGNSA. The CDR3 here is CASSFKRSGGALDEQFF. CDR3 bases: TGTGCCAGCAGCTTTAAAAGGAGCGGGGGGGCGCTGGATGAGCAGTTCTTC. The full variable domain, completed using reference TRBV7-2 and TRBJ2-1, is GAGVSQSPSNKVTEKGKDVELRCDPISGHTALYWYRQSLGQGLEFLIYFQGNSAPDKSGLPSDRFSAERTGGSVSTLTIQRTQQEDSAVYLCASSFKRSGGALDEQFFGPGTRLTVL.

The chain has TRBV10-3 and TRBJ2-5, with 9 bases fitting TRBD2. From germline, CDR1 is ENHRY and CDR2 SYGVKD. The CDR3 extends over 14 amino acids. Trimming removed 6 bases from V and 5 bases from J; junction bases left unmatched: 7. As DNA, the CDR3 is TGTGCCATCAGCGCCCGACTAGCGGCCGAGACCCAGTACTTC. Translated, it gives CAISARLAAETQYF.

The V call is TRBV25-1, the J call TRBJ1-1, with TRBD1 as a possible D gene (5 bases). The CDR3 has 16 amino acids. Between the trimmed V and J ends, which lost 2 bases and 0 bases, there was a span of 13 bases. CDR1 is MGHDK and CDR2 is SYGVNS in the germline V gene. The CDR3 nucleotides read TGTGCCAGCAGTGAAACAGGCCAGAGAATGAACACTGAAGCTTTCTTT. It yields the protein CASSETGQRMNTEAFF. The full variable domain, its missing parts supplied by reference TRBV25-1 and TRBJ1-1, is EADIYQTPRYLVIGTGKKITLECSQTMGHDKMYWYQQDPGMELHLIHYSYGVNSTEKGDLSSESTVSRIRTEHFPLTLESARPSHTSQYLCASSETGQRMNTEAFFGQGTRLTVV.

A few counts support this clone. The gene calls are TRBV5-4 and TRBJ2-1; D perhaps matches TRBD1 (6 bases). Germline-derived CDR1 and CDR2 are SGHNT and YYREEE (reference sequence). The CDR3 sequence is 14 residues long. The V gene lost 4 bases and the J gene lost 8 bases, with 16 bases spanning the gap. CDR3 amino acids: CASSPPGTRHEQFF. The CDR3 DNA reads TGTGCCAGCAGCCCCCCGGGGACACGCCATGAGCAGTTCTTC.

The chain is built from TRBV1 and TRBJ1-5; the table's D call TRBD1 went unverified against the DNA. TRBV1 is given as a pseudogene. CDR3 length equals 16 residues. The CDR3 sequence is CTSSQKVDRTNQPQHF. DNA of the CDR3: TGCACCAGCAGCCAAAAGGTGGACAGGACTAATCAGCCCCAGCATTTT.

A few counts support this clone. The chain joins TRBV7-6 to TRBJ1-2; D is uncertain. The CDR3 runs to 14 residues. V lost 0 bases, J lost 7 bases, and 12 bases lay in between. The germline CDR1 and CDR2 sequences are SGHVS and FNYEAQ. This chain's CDR3 is CASSLAETAGGYTF. Here the CDR3 DNA reads TGTGCCAGCAGCTTAGCCGAAACCGCCGGTGGCTACACCTTC.

The rearrangement joins TRBV2 to TRBJ1-1; possible D gene TRBD1, 6 bases. V lost 6 bases and J lost 4, with 18 bases in between. CDR1 SNHLY and CDR2 FYNNEI come from the germline V gene. The CDR3 consists of 15 residues. This chain's CDR3 is CASSVSQGIGTEAFF. The CDR3 nucleotides read TGTGCCAGCAGCGTATCACAGGGAATTGGCACTGAAGCTTTCTTT.

This clone was picked up a small number of times. This chain links TRBV19 with TRBJ1-2; the match to TRBD1 covers 7 bases. The CDR3 runs 13 residues. J was trimmed by 10 bases and V by 7 bases; bases with no gene match: 12. Per the germline V gene, CDR1 is LNHDA and CDR2 is SQIVND (reference sequence). CDR3 residues: CASTTTGAGDYTF. CDR3 in DNA: TGTGCCAGTACTACAACAGGGGCTGGGGACTACACCTTC.

The rearrangement links TRBV7-2 to TRBJ2-1; 10 positions agree with TRBD2. This CDR3 spans 14 amino acids. Trimming took 7 bases from V and 8 from J; bases not matched to a gene: 8. Looked up from germline, CDR1 is SGHTA and CDR2 is FQGNSA. As DNA, the CDR3 is TGTGCCAGCATCCCAGCGGGGGGGCCGCATGAGCAGTTCTTC. Protein sequence: CASIPAGGPHEQFF.

This sequence joins TRBV5-4 and TRBJ2-7; the match to TRBD1 covers 9 bases. The germline gives CDR1 SGHNT, CDR2 YYREEE (reference sequence). This CDR3 is 15 amino acids long. J gave up 4 bases and V 2 bases, and 7 bases lay outside the gene matches. The CDR3 nucleotides are TGTGCCAGCAGCTTAGCCGGGACAGGGATTTACGAGCAGTACTTC. It is translated as CASSLAGTGIYEQYF.

This sequence joins TRBV7-2 and TRBJ2-7; TRBD2 agrees at 7 bases. Per germline, CDR1 SGHTA and CDR2 FQGNSA. The CDR3 runs to 15 residues. V gave up 3 bases and J gave up 0 bases; unmatched junction bases: 5. The DNA of the CDR3 is TGTGCCAGCAGCTTTGGGGGGGTGAGCTCCTACGAGCAGTACTTC. Translated: CASSFGGVSSYEQYF.

This rearrangement joins TRBV4-3 to TRBJ2-3, with 10 bases identical to TRBD1. The CDR3 extends over 15 amino acids. Trimming at V came to 4 bases and at J to 5 bases, leaving 6 bases not matched to a gene. CDR1 and CDR2 from the germline V gene are LGHNA and YSLEER. CDR3 residues: CASSPRQGAVDTQYF. The CDR3 DNA reads TGCGCCAGCAGCCCACGACAGGGGGCGGTAGATACGCAGTATTTT.

This clone appeared a few times. V and J are TRBV9 and TRBJ1-2; TRBD1 agrees at 7 bases. Germline V gene data show CDR1 as SGDLS and CDR2 as YYNGEE. Germline trimming cut 2 bases from V and 2 bases from J; bases unmatched to any gene: 12. This CDR3 is built from 17 residues. CDR3 sequence reads: CASSVVDRGDSNYGYTF. The CDR3 region has the DNA TGTGCCAGCAGCGTCGTAGATCGCGGGGACAGCAACTATGGCTACACCTTC.

V gene TRBV14 combines with J gene TRBJ2-5, with 10 bases identical to TRBD1. Germline CDR1 and CDR2: SGHDN and FVKESK. Trimming cost V 1 base and J 5 bases; bases outside gene matches: 7. CDR3 length: 16 residues. The chain's CDR3 is CASSQVTGGDTETQYF. DNA of the CDR3: TGTGCCAGCAGCCAAGTGACAGGGGGCGACACGGAGACCCAGTACTTC.

This sequence joins TRBV4-3 and TRBJ1-6, with 12 bases matching TRBD1. The CDR3 is made up of 15 amino acids. Germline V gene data show CDR1 as LGHNA and CDR2 as YSLEER. V dropped 2 bases and J dropped 9; count of bases not matched to a gene: 2. CDR3 nucleotides: TGCGCCAGCAGCCAACAGGGACAGGGGGCTTCACCCCTCCACTTT. Its translation is CASSQQGQGASPLHF.

This clone was seen ten or more times. The chain links TRBV21-1 to TRBJ2-7; TRBD1 was called by the table and not checked on the DNA. TRBV21-1 constitutes a pseudogene. The CDR3 loop spans 15 amino acids. CDR3 nucleotides: TGTGCCAGCAGCAAAGGGTGGACAGGGTGTAACGAGCAGTACTTC. Translation gives CASSKGWTGCNEQYF.